Each of the 18 T cell receptor beta chains below was sequenced from the same sample in a study of cytomegalovirus exposure and HLA in healthy donors. The PCR was carried out with 60 Vbeta primers and 13 Jbeta primers. Using immunoSEQ multiplex PCR, the repertoire was profiled, and TCRdb retains in-frame clones only, with some absent. The table lists roughly 100,000 clones, 82% of them singletons, with 1.6% in the top ten. The sample was PBMCs. These receptors were obtained from a man aged 50 to 59 in good health and CMV-seronegative.

This clone was counted only a few times. The genes are TRBV5-4 and TRBJ1-1; D uncertain. V was trimmed by 4 bases and J by 0 bases, leaving 10 bases between them. CDR3 length: 14 amino acids. Germline CDR1 reads SGHNT; CDR2 reads YYREEE (reference sequence). CDR3 DNA sequence: TGTGCCAGCAGCCCCGGCAGGATGAACACTGAAGCTTTCTTT. Protein sequence: CASSPGRMNTEAFF.

The chain uses TRBV10-3 and TRBJ2-3; D remains ambiguous. Per the germline V gene, CDR1 is ENHRY and CDR2 is SYGVKD. This CDR3 contains 14 residues. Trimming removed 6 bases from V and 0 bases from J, with 10 bases in between. CDR3 nucleotides: TGTGCCATCAGAGACTTGACTAGCACAGATACGCAGTATTTT. Translating gives CAIRDLTSTDTQYF.

The chain employs TRBV10-3 and TRBJ1-2; D is unclear. V lost 6 bases to trimming and J lost 5 bases, with 19 bases between them. Germline lookup yields CDR1 ENHRY and CDR2 SYGVKD. This CDR3 has 15 amino acids. CDR3 region: CAIRPAGVEGYGYTF. CDR3 nucleotide sequence: TGTGCCATCAGGCCGGCGGGTGTCGAGGGTTATGGCTACACCTTC.

This rearrangement joins TRBV2 to TRBJ1-1; D unresolved. Germline CDR1 reads SNHLY; CDR2 reads FYNNEI. This CDR3 contains 15 residues. V lost 8 bases and J 0 bases, leaving 16 bases between the germline ends. CDR3 nucleotides: TGTGCCAGCTTTTTGACAAGAAGGATGAACACTGAAGCTTTCTTT. This codes for CASFLTRRMNTEAFF. The whole variable domain, remainder taken from reference TRBV2 and TRBJ1-1, is EPEVTQTPSHQVTQMGQEVILRCVPISNHLYFYWYRQILGQKVEFLVSFYNNEISEKSEIFDDQFSVERPDGSNFTLKIRSTKLEDSAMYFCASFLTRRMNTEAFFGQGTRLTVV.

This CDR3 reads CATRQGGGTGELFF. The CDR3 coding sequence is TGTGCCACCCGACAGGGTGGAGGGACCGGGGAGCTGTTTTTT. The V and J genes are TRBV19 and TRBJ2-2; D possibly corresponds to TRBD1 (7 bases). The CDR3 totals 14 residues. Trimming took off 10 bases at V and 5 bases at J, with 17 bases between the two ends. Looked up from germline, CDR1 is LNHDA and CDR2 is SQIVND (reference sequence). Using reference TRBV19 and TRBJ2-2 for the parts outside the CDR3, the full variable domain is DGGITQSPKYLFRKEGQNVTLSCEQNLNHDAMYWYRQDPGQGLRLIYYSQIVNDFQKGDIAEGYSVSREKKESFPLTVTSAQKNPTAFYLCATRQGGGTGELFFGEGSRLTVL.

The rearrangement joins TRBV2 to TRBJ1-1, with a possible D match to TRBD1 (6 bases). This CDR3 contains 16 residues. CDR1 and CDR2 from the germline V gene are SNHLY and FYNNEI. Trimming cost V 3 bases and J 4 bases, with 18 bases left between them. CDR3 sequence reads: CASSEGFAGVGTEAFF. CDR3 in DNA: TGTGCCAGCAGTGAGGGTTTTGCAGGGGTTGGCACTGAAGCTTTCTTT.

The chain uses TRBV7-8 and TRBJ1-2; the D gene is possibly TRBD1 (5 bases). Germline values: CDR1 SGHVS, CDR2 FQNEAQ. The CDR3 is 12 residues long. The germline V and J ends were trimmed by 10 bases and 14 bases, with 23 bases remaining between them. As DNA, the CDR3 is TGTGCCACCTCCGACAGAAAATTGGCTACAACCTTC. It is translated as CATSDRKLATTF.

The chain combines TRBV2 with TRBJ2-5, with TRBD2 identical over 7 bases. The J call is uncertain, as TRBJ2-7 better fits the DNA end. The CDR3 extends over 15 amino acids. Germline CDR1 is SNHLY and CDR2 is FYNNEI. The CDR3 spells CASSEAGVKRYEQYF. DNA of the CDR3: TGTGCCAGCAGTGAGGCGGGGGTAAAGCGGTACGAGCAGTACTTC.

The chain uses TRBV6-5 and TRBJ2-7; a weak D match, TRBD1 (7 bases). Germline values: CDR1 MNHEY, CDR2 SVGAGI. Trimming removed 6 bases at V and 3 bases at J, with 18 bases between. The length of the CDR3 is 15 residues. The CDR3 loop reads CASSPGGTAHYEQYF. CDR3 DNA: TGTGCCAGCAGCCCAGGGGGGACAGCTCACTACGAGCAGTACTTC.

DNA of the CDR3: TGTGCCAGCAGCCCGACACTTTCGAACACCGGGGAGCTGTTTTTT. This sequence encodes CASSPTLSNTGELFF. The chain combines TRBV5-4 with TRBJ2-2, with unresolved D. Germline values: CDR1 SGHNT, CDR2 YYREEE (reference sequence). Trimming removed 4 bases from V and 0 bases from J, with 10 bases in between. The CDR3 is made up of 15 amino acids.

In DNA, the CDR3 is TGTGCCAGCAGCGCAGGACAGTACAATCAGCCCCAGCATTTT. It is translated as CASSAGQYNQPQHF. J is TRBJ1-5 and V is TRBV5-5; D might be TRBD1 (6 bases). Germline assignment: CDR1 SGHKS and CDR2 YYEKEE (reference sequence). The CDR3 spans 14 residues. The germline V and J ends were trimmed by 4 bases and 3 bases, with 11 bases remaining between them.

The chain links TRBV19 to TRBJ1-5; possible D gene TRBD1, 5 bases. V lost 8 bases to trimming and J lost 0 bases, with 8 bases between them. This CDR3 comprises 13 residues. CDR1 is LNHDA, CDR2 SQIVND, per germline (reference sequence). CDR3 coding DNA: TGTGCCAGTGGGGGGACTAGCAATCAGCCCCAGCATTTT. Translating gives CASGGTSNQPQHF.

This clone has only one observation. The rearrangement links TRBV7-9 to TRBJ1-1; perhaps TRBD1 as D (5 bases). The CDR3 has 14 amino acids. Germline CDR1 and CDR2: SEHNR and FQNEAQ (reference sequence). With 3 bases removed from V and 1 base from J, the gap between germline ends came to 9 bases. CDR3 nucleotides: TGTGCCAGCAGCTTGTTTCAGGGGAACACTGAAGCTTTCTTT. Residues: CASSLFQGNTEAFF.

In its sample, this clone was seen a few times. This chain joins TRBV7-9 and TRBJ1-1; D unclear. CDR1 SEHNR and CDR2 FQNEAQ come from the germline V gene (reference sequence). This CDR3 spans 13 amino acids. V was trimmed by 6 bases and J by 1 base, leaving 9 bases between them. CDR3 nucleotides: TGTGCCAGCAGGGCTCTCCAGAACACTGAAGCTTTCTTT. This sequence encodes CASRALQNTEAFF. Looking up the rest from reference TRBV7-9 and TRBJ1-1 gives the full variable domain: DTGVSQNPRHKITKRGQNVTFRCDPISEHNRLYWYRQTLGQGPEFLTYFQNEAQLEKSRLLSDRFSAERPKGSFSTLEIQRTEQGDSAMYLCASRALQNTEAFFGQGTRLTVV.

This chain connects TRBV7-9 to TRBJ1-1; TRBD1 might be the D (5 bases). The germline V gene encodes CDR1 SEHNR and CDR2 FQNEAQ (reference sequence). Trimming removed 2 bases from V and 3 bases from J, with 7 bases in between. This CDR3 has 13 residues. Here the CDR3 reads CASSLFRDTEAFF. CDR3 bases: TGTGCCAGCAGCTTATTCAGGGACACTGAAGCTTTCTTT.

J is TRBJ1-1 and V is TRBV6-1, with D perhaps matching TRBD1 (5 bases). Trimming left V 5 bases short and J 10 bases short, with 14 bases between. Germline loops: CDR1 MNHNS, CDR2 SASEGT. This CDR3 is 12 amino acids long. CDR3: CASSPGPQGAFF. CDR3 nucleotide sequence: TGTGCCAGCAGTCCTGGCCCTCAGGGAGCTTTCTTT.

The chain couples TRBV6-1 to TRBJ2-2, with TRBD1 identical over 9 bases. CDR1 and CDR2 from the germline V gene are MNHNS and SASEGT. The J segment lost 4 bases and the V segment lost 10 bases, leaving 10 bases of the junction unmatched. The CDR3 runs to 15 residues. In DNA, the CDR3 is TGTGCCATCGACCTGACAGGGGGTATCACCGGGGAGCTGTTTTTT. It yields the protein CAIDLTGGITGELFF.

The chain uses TRBV6-1 and TRBJ2-4, with 7 positions matching TRBD2. Germline V lookup: CDR1 MNHNS, CDR2 SASEGT. Unmatched junction bases numbered 3, after V lost 2 bases and J lost 8 bases. This CDR3 region has 13 residues. CDR3 sequence reads: CASSELGGYIQYF. CDR3 bases: TGTGCCAGCAGTGAATTGGGGGGGTACATTCAGTACTTC.